The rows below give T cell receptor beta chains drawn from one sample of a study of spatial heterogeneity in lung cancer. One entry per CDR3 protein, called by TCRdb with MiXCR from the 5' RACE reads. Here the sample spans 110,000 or so distinct CDR3 sequences, 10% to 11% being singletons. The sequenced sample was PBMCs, obtained at follow-up. These receptors were obtained from a female donor with early-stage non-small cell lung cancer. The CDR3 runs from the conserved cysteine through the conserved F or W. A D gene is named only where the DNA matches it firmly. Clone size is given for some rows only: seen once, a few or many times, or a class if the clone is expanded.

j_gene,v_gene,abundance,d_gene,CDR3nt,CDR3aa
TRBJ1-4,TRBV19,many,TRBD1,TGTGCCAGTAGTCGGGGACAGACGAATGAAAAACTGTTTTTT,CASSRGQTNEKLFF
TRBJ2-5,TRBV5-8,.,.,TGTGCCAGCAGCTTGATACCTCCCCCGAACCAAGAGACCCAGTACTTC,CASSLIPPPNQETQYF
TRBJ2-4,TRBV6-4,few,TRBD2,TGTGCCAGCAGTGCAGTGGCACGGGAGGGCCCGGGAAACATTCAGTACTTC,CASSAVAREGPGNIQYF
TRBJ2-1,TRBV11-1,few,TRBD2,TGTGCCAGCAGCAGTAGCGGGAGTGGTGTAAATGAGCAGTTCTTC,CASSSSGSGVNEQFF
TRBJ2-1,TRBV20-1,.,TRBD2,TGCAGTGCATTAGCGGGAGGGCAGAATGAGCAGTTCTTC,CSALAGGQNEQFF
TRBJ1-5,TRBV19,.,TRBD1,TGTGCCAGTAGGCCGGGACAGGACCATCAGCCCCAGCATTTT,CASRPGQDHQPQHF
TRBJ2-3,TRBV24-1,few,.,TGTGCCACCAGTGATACCCGGGAGTTGGCAGATACGCAGTATTTT,CATSDTRELADTQYF
TRBJ2-5,TRBV6-5,few,.,TGTGCCAGCAGTGCGGGGCCTGTCGAGACCCAGTACTTC,CASSAGPVETQYF
TRBJ2-3,TRBV7-2,many,.,TGTGCCAGCAGACGTTCCGGGGATACGCAGTATTTT,CASRRSGDTQYF
TRBJ2-1,TRBV20-1,few,.,TGCAGTGCTAGAGTTCCTTGGGGTTCCTCCTACAATGAGCAGTTCTTC,CSARVPWGSSYNEQFF
TRBJ2-7,TRBV28,.,TRBD1,TGTGCCAGCAGTTTAAAGGACAGGGGCTTGTACGAGCAGTACTTC,CASSLKDRGLYEQYF
TRBJ1-3,TRBV12-5,few,.,TGTGCTAGTGGGCAGGAGATAGGTGGAAACACCATATATTTT,CASGQEIGGNTIYF
TRBJ2-5,TRBV10-2,.,.,TGCGCCAGCAGAGGGGCGGTGGGGCAAGAGACCCAGTACTTC,CASRGAVGQETQYF
TRBJ1-5,TRBV12-5,.,TRBD1,TGTGCTAGTGGCCCGCCCCACAGGACAGGGGGCAATCAGCCCCAGCATTTT,CASGPPHRTGGNQPQHF
TRBJ2-3,TRBV20-1,few,TRBD2,TGCAGTGCTCCCAGCAGCGGGAGAGGAGGAGATACGCAGTATTTT,CSAPSSGRGGDTQYF
TRBJ2-1,TRBV29-1,many,TRBD2,TGCAGCGTTGACGGTAGGTTTTCGGGACTAGGGCGTCGGGAGCAGTTCTTC,CSVDGRFSGLGRREQFF
TRBJ1-2,TRBV28,many,.,TGTGCCAGCAGTTCAACTGACAGAAACTATGGCTACACCTTC,CASSSTDRNYGYTF
TRBJ1-4,TRBV10-3,few,.,TGTGCCATCAGTGAGGGACCACAGGGAACTAATGAAAAACTGTTTTTT,CAISEGPQGTNEKLFF
TRBJ1-1,TRBV5-1,few,.,TGCGCCAGCAGCTTGGGGCAGACTGAAGCTTTCTTT,CASSLGQTEAFF
TRBJ2-4,TRBV20-1,few,.,TGCAGTGCCAGGGACAGGCAATTAGCGGGAGTACGGTCCATTCAGTACTTC,CSARDRQLAGVRSIQYF
TRBJ2-3,TRBV9,.,.,TGTGCCAGCAGCGTAGGCGTTTACGATACGCAGTATTTT,CASSVGVYDTQYF
TRBJ2-7,TRBV29-1,many,TRBD1,TGCAGCGTTGAAGATCCGTCGGACAGGGGCTACGAGCAGTACTTC,CSVEDPSDRGYEQYF
TRBJ2-1,TRBV5-1,few,.,TGCGCCAGCAGCTTGGCTGGAGGATTCTCCTACAATGAGCAGTTCTTC,CASSLAGGFSYNEQFF
TRBJ2-7,TRBV28,.,TRBD2,TGTGCCAGCAGTTTATCGACGCGATCCGGGAGGGGGGAGCAGTACTTC,CASSLSTRSGRGEQYF
TRBJ2-1,TRBV6-5,.,TRBD2,TGTGCCAGCAAAACTCCCGGGACTACATACAATGAGCAGTTCTTC,CASKTPGTTYNEQFF
TRBJ2-5,TRBV29-1,few,.,TGCAGTGCTACAGAAATTCAAGAGACCCAGTACTTC,CSATEIQETQYF
TRBJ1-2,TRBV10-3,few,.,TGTGCCATCACATCCGGGCTTCAAGCTAACTATGGCTACACCTTC,CAITSGLQANYGYTF
TRBJ2-3,TRBV4-2,.,TRBD2,TGTGCCAGCAGCCAAGATCAAGCGGGAGGGATCACAGATACGCAGTATTTT,CASSQDQAGGITDTQYF
TRBJ2-1,TRBV28,many,TRBD1,TGTGCCAGCAGTCCAACTAACAGGGGGAATGAGCAGTTCTTC,CASSPTNRGNEQFF
TRBJ2-3,TRBV18,.,.,TGTGCCAGCTCACCACCTACAGGGAAGTTCACAGATACGCAGTATTTT,CASSPPTGKFTDTQYF
TRBJ2-5,TRBV30,few,.,TGTGCCCGCGCCCTCGCCGGGGTGACCTCGACCCAGTACTTC,CARALAGVTSTQYF
TRBJ1-2,TRBV12-3/TRBV12-4,few,.,TGTGCCAGCAGTTTGGGGACCCGCCCGCGAGGCTACACCTTC,CASSLGTRPRGYTF
TRBJ1-4,TRBV28,.,.,TGTGCCAGCAGTTTATGGCCCGATAATGAAAAACTGTTTTTT,CASSLWPDNEKLFF
TRBJ1-1,TRBV9,few,.,TGTGCCAGCAGCGTAGGATTATCGGGGGACACTGAAGCTTTCTTT,CASSVGLSGDTEAFF
TRBJ2-3,TRBV10-1,.,.,TGCGCCAGCAGTGACAAACAAATGATTTCAGATACGCAGTATTTT,CASSDKQMISDTQYF
TRBJ2-1,TRBV5-1,many,.,TGCGCCAGCAGCCCCGTGGGCGCGCCTTACAATGAGCAGTTCTTC,CASSPVGAPYNEQFF
TRBJ2-3,TRBV19,many,TRBD1,TGTGCCATAGGACCGGGACAGGGAACAGATACGCAGTATTTT,CAIGPGQGTDTQYF
TRBJ2-2,TRBV5-1,.,.,TGCGCCAGCAGCTGGGATCGGGGTAGCACCGGGGAGCTGTTTTTT,CASSWDRGSTGELFF
TRBJ2-7,TRBV20-1,.,TRBD1,TGCAGTGCCGAGCATGGGACAGGTGTCTACGAGCAGTACTTC,CSAEHGTGVYEQYF